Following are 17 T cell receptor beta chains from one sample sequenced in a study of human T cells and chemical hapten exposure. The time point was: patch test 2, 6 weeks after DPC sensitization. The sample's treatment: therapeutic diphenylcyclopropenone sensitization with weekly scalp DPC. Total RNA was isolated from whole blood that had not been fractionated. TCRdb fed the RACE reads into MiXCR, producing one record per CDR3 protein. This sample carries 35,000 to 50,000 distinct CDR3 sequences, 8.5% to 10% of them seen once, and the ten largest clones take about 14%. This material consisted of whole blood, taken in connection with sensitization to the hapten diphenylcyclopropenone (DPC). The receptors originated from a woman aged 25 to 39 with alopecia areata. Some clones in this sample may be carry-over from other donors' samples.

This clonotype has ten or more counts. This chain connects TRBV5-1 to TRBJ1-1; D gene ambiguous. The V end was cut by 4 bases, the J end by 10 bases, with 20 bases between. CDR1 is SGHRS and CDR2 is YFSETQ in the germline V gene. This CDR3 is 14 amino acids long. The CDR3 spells CASSRNPDLGGAFF. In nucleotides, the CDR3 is TGCGCCAGCAGCCGAAATCCCGACCTGGGAGGAGCTTTCTTT.

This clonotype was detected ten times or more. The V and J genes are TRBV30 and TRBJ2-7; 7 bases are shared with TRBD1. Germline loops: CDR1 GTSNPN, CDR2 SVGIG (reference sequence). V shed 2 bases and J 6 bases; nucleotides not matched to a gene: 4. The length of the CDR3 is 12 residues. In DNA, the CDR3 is TGTGCCTGGAGTCGGACAGGTTCCGAGCAGTACTTC. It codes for CAWSRTGSEQYF. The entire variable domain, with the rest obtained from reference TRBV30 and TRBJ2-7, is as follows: SQTIHQWPATLVQPVGSPLSLECTVEGTSNPNLYWYRQAAGRGLQLLFYSVGIGQISSEVPQNLSASRPQDRQFILSSKKLLLSDSGFYLCAWSRTGSEQYFGPGTRLTVT.

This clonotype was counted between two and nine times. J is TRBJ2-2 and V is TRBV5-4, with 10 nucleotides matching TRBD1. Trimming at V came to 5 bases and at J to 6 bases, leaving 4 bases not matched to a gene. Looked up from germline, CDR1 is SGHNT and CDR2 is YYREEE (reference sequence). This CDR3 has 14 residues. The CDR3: CASRSGTGAGELFF. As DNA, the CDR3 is TGTGCCAGCAGGTCCGGGACAGGGGCCGGGGAGCTGTTTTTT.

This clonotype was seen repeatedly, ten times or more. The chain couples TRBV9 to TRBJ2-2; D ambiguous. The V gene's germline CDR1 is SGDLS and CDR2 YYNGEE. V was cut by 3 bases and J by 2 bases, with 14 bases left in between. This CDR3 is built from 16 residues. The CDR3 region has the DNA TGTGCCAGCAGCGGTGGGGTCCCCTATAACACCGGGGAGCTGTTTTTT. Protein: CASSGGVPYNTGELFF.

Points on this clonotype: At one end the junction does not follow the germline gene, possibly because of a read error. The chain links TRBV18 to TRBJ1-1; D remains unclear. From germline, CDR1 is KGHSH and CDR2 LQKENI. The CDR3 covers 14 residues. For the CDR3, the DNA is TGTGCTAGCTCACCCCAGGAAAATTGGGCCGAAGCTTTCTTT. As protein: CASSPQENWAEAFF. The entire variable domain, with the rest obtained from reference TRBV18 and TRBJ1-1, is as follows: NAGVMQNPRHLVRRRGQEARLRCSPMKGHSHVYWYRQLPEEGLKFMVYLQKENIIDESGMPKERFSAEFPKEGPSILRIQQVVRGDSAAYFCASSPQENWAEAFFGQGTRLTVV.

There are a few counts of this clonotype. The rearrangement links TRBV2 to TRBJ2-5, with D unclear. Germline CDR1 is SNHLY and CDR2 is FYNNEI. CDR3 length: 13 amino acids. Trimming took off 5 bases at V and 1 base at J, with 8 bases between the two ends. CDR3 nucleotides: TGTGCCAGCAGTTTAACCGTCCAAGAGACCCAGTACTTC. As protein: CASSLTVQETQYF.

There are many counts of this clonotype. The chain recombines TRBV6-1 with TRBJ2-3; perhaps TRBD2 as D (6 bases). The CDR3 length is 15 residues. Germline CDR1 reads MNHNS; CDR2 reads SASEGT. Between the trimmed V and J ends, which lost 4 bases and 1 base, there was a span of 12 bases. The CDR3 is CASSAQRVGTDTQYF. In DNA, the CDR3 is TGTGCCAGCAGTGCCCAGCGGGTGGGCACAGATACGCAGTATTTT.

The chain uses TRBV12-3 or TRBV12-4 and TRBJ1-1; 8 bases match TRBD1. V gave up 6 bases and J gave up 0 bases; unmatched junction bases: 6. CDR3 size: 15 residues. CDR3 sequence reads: CASRLRQGMNTEAFF. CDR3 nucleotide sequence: TGTGCCAGCAGACTCCGACAGGGGATGAACACTGAAGCTTTCTTT.

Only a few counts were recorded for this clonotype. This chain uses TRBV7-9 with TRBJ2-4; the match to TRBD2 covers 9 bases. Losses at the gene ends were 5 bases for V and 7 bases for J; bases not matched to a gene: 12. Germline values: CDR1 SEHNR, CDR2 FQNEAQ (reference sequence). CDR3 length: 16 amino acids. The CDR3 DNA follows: TGTGCCAGCAGCCAGGGCCTAGCGGGGCCGCAGAACATTCAGTACTTC. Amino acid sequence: CASSQGLAGPQNIQYF.

The CDR3 here is CASSLVTQRGGGTQYF. The CDR3 DNA is TGTGCCAGCAGCTTAGTGACCCAGCGGGGGGGCGGTACGCAGTATTTT. The chain is built from TRBV11-2 and TRBJ2-3; 10 bases are a match to TRBD2. This CDR3 is built from 16 residues. V shed 1 base, J shed 8 bases, and the junction held 9 bases outside the gene matches. Germline-derived CDR1 and CDR2 are SGHAT and FQNNGV.

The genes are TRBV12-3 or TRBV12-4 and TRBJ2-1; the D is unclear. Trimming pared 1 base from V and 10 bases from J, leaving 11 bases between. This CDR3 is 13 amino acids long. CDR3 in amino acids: CASSLDSRAEQFF. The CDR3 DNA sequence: TGTGCCAGCAGTTTAGACTCGCGAGCCGAGCAGTTCTTC.

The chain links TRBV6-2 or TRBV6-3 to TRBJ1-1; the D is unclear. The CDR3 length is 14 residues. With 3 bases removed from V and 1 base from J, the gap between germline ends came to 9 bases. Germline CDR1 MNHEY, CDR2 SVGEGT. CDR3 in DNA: TGTGCCAGCAGTTATTGGGAGGGGAACACTGAAGCTTTCTTT. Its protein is CASSYWEGNTEAFF.

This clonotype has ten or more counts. The CDR3 DNA follows: TGTGCCAGCAGTTTATCTCCGACAGGGACTCTGAACACTGAAGCTTTCTTT. It codes for CASSLSPTGTLNTEAFF. The genes are TRBV27 and TRBJ1-1; 7 nucleotides agree with TRBD1. This CDR3 comprises 17 residues. With 0 bases clipped from V and 0 bases from J, the junction kept 7 bases outside the gene matches. CDR1 and CDR2 (germline): MNHEY, SMNVEV (reference sequence).

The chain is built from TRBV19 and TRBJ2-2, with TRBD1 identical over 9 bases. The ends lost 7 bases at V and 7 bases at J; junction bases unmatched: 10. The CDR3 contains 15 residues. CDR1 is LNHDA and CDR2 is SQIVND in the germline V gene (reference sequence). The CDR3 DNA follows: TGTGCCAGTACCCGGTTGACAGGGGGGAGCGGGGAGCTGTTTTTT. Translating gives CASTRLTGGSGELFF.

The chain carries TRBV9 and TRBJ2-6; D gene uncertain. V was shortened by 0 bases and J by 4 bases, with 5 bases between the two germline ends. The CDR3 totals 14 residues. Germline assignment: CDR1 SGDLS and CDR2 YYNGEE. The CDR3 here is CASSVGVGANVLTF. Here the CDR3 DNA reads TGTGCCAGCAGCGTAGGGGTCGGGGCCAACGTCCTGACTTTC.

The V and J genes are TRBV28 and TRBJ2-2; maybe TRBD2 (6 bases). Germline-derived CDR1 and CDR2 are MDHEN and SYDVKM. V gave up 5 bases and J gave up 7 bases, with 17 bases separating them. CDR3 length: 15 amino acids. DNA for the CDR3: TGTGCCAGCAGTCTCCCTAGCGATTGGGTCGGGGAGCTGTTTTTT. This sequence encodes CASSLPSDWVGELFF.

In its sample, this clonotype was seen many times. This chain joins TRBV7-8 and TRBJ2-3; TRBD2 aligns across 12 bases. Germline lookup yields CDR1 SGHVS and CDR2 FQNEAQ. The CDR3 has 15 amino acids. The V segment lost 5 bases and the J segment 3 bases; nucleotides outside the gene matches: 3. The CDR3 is CASSRLAGETDTQYF. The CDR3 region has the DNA TGTGCCAGCAGCCGACTAGCGGGGGAAACAGATACGCAGTATTTT.